Reported below is one TCR beta chain. The germline CDR1 and CDR2 sequences are LNHDA and SQIVND (reference sequence). The junction had 2 bases not matched to a gene; V was cut back by 3 bases and J by 5 bases. The CDR3 totals 13 residues. These data originate in a study of PD-L1 blockade in urothelial cancer. Time point meaning: peripheral blood 6 weeks after treatment start. Clones were sequenced by immunoSEQ multiplex PCR, and TCRdb holds only the in-frame ones, with some missing. The sample consists of under 40,000 clones, 70% to 90% of them appearing once. The sequence derives from an elderly man with urothelial cancer. This sequence joins TRBV19 and TRBJ1-1, with 8 bases fitting TRBD1. Sequencing was performed on PBMCs, taken around atezolizumab (anti-PD-L1) treatment. The CDR3 loop is CASSITGGTEAFF. The CDR3 DNA reads TGTGCCAGTAGTATCACAGGGGGAACTGAAGCTTTCTTT.